In this sample, the clone carrying this T cell receptor (beta chain) turned up many times. As yet, its antigen is unknown. The data belong to a study of human T cells and chemical hapten exposure. Study context: Sensitization applied 2% DPC to approximately 2 cm by approximately 2 cm of upper inner arm skin.

The ends were cut back, 4 bases at V and 0 bases at J, with 9 bases in the middle. The CDR3 has 14 residues. Looked up from germline, CDR1 is LGHNA and CDR2 is YNFKEQ. Study results and limitations: Because all patients had alopecia, their immune responses might differ from healthy ones. Counts of expanded TCRs at PT1 were positively correlated with patch test score.

Source study methods: The number of TCRs in each sample had a median of approximately 90,000 and spanned about 23,224 to 690,600. Each CDR3 protein gets one entry after TCRdb re-called the RACE reads with MiXCR. The V and J calls, along with clone size, are taken from TCRdb and not from the paper's own processing. The sample yields 120,000 or so distinct CDR3 sequences, around an eighth seen once. Documented time point: pre-sensitization, week 0. Treatment reported: therapeutic diphenylcyclopropenone sensitization with weekly scalp DPC. Specimen: whole blood, collected in connection with sensitization to the hapten diphenylcyclopropenone (DPC). The rearrangement joins TRBV4-2 to TRBJ1-1; possible D gene TRBD1, 5 bases. This TCR came from a woman aged 18-35 years with alopecia areata. Some clones in this sample may be carry-over from other donors' samples. CDR3 residues: CASSPGQMNTEAFF. The CDR3 region has the DNA TGTGCCAGCAGCCCCGGACAAATGAACACTGAAGCTTTCTTT.